Listed below are T cell receptor beta chains from one sample, sequenced in a study of blood T cell repertoires in COVID-19. Produced via immunoSEQ multiplex PCR; TCRdb's table is partial and in-frame only. The sample has around 130,000 clones; about three quarters are singletons. Specimen: peripheral blood. The source is a man aged 50 to 59 with acute or convalescent COVID-19. The CDR3 runs from the conserved cysteine through the conserved F or W. Each record gives: J gene, CDR3 length, V gene, D gene, clone size, CDR3 protein, CDR3 DNA. The D gene is left open where the match is weak. Clone size, where shown, is once, few, many, or a class for clones that have expanded.

TRBJ1-1 14 TRBV19 . . CASSKAGQHTEAFF TGTGCCAGTAGTAAAGCTGGGCAGCACACTGAAGCTTTCTTT
TRBJ2-2 14 TRBV2 . . CASAPGHNTGELFF TGTGCCAGCGCCCCGGGACACAACACCGGGGAGCTGTTTTTT
TRBJ1-1 14 TRBV12-5 . . CASLTDRQNTEAFF TGTGCTAGTCTAACCGACAGGCAAAACACTGAAGCTTTCTTT
TRBJ1-2 13 TRBV5-1 . . CASSEQGIPGYTF TGCGCCAGCAGCGAACAGGGAATACCTGGTTACACCTTC
TRBJ2-2 17 TRBV9 TRBD1 . CASSLGMDRVYTGELFF TGTGCCAGCAGCCTCGGCATGGACAGGGTATATACCGGGGAGCTGTTTTTT
TRBJ2-4 15 TRBV5-8 . . CASSLLGRGLSIQYF TGTGCCAGCAGCTTGCTAGGCAGGGGCTTGAGCATTCAGTACTTC
TRBJ1-1 15 TRBV3-1/TRBV3-2 . . CASSQGTGYQTEAFF TGTGCCAGCAGCCAGGGTACAGGTTATCAGACTGAAGCTTTCTTT
TRBJ1-5 14 TRBV7-9 TRBD1 . CASSPGTGNQPQHF TGTGCCAGCAGCCCCGGGACAGGCAATCAGCCCCAGCATTTT
TRBJ2-3 17 TRBV3-1/TRBV3-2 . once CASSASSGGVRTDTQYF TGTGCCAGCAGCGCCAGTAGCGGAGGGGTGCGCACAGATACGCAGTATTTT
TRBJ1-2 13 TRBV3-1/TRBV3-2 . . CASSHDRFYGYTF TGTGCCAGCAGCCACGACAGGTTCTATGGCTACACCTTC
TRBJ2-2 15 TRBV6-5 TRBD2 . CASNRGGLGTGELFF TGTGCCAGCAACCGGGGGGGCCTGGGTACCGGGGAGCTGTTTTTT
TRBJ1-5 17 TRBV18 . . CASSYNEVRVGNQPQHF TGTGCCAGCTCATATAACGAAGTCAGGGTTGGCAATCAGCCCCAGCATTTT
TRBJ1-2 14 TRBV6-6 . . CASSFGAMFYGYTF TGTGCCAGCAGTTTTGGGGCGATGTTCTATGGCTACACCTTC
TRBJ2-1 15 TRBV15 . . CATSRGQTSYNEQFF TGTGCCACCAGCAGAGGACAGACATCCTACAATGAGCAGTTCTTC
TRBJ1-5 13 TRBV19 . . CASSMTRDQPQHF TGTGCCAGTAGTATGACAAGAGATCAGCCCCAGCATTTT
TRBJ2-1 15 TRBV27 . few CASSLSGLRYNEQFF TGTGCCAGCAGTTTGTCAGGACTGCGGTACAATGAGCAGTTCTTC
TRBJ2-5 15 TRBV7-9 . . CASIPVRRGQETQYF TGTGCCAGCATCCCCGTCCGTAGGGGTCAAGAGACCCAGTACTTC
TRBJ1-2 14 TRBV19 . . CASSIRVDSGGYTF TGTGCCAGTAGTATAAGAGTGGACAGCGGCGGCTACACCTTC
TRBJ1-3 17 TRBV10-3 TRBD1 . CAITQALNRGSGNTIYF TGTGCCATCACGCAGGCTCTAAACAGGGGCTCTGGAAACACCATATATTTT
TRBJ2-2 15 TRBV30 . . CAWTAGHRTGGELFF TGTGCCTGGACGGCCGGACACCGAACGGGCGGGGAGCTGTTTTTT
TRBJ1-2 15 TRBV5-4 TRBD1 . CASSLPGQLGYGYTF TGTGCCAGCAGCCTACCGGGACAGCTGGGCTATGGCTACACCTTC
TRBJ2-1 16 TRBV7-9 TRBD2 . CASSLVRAGGYNEQFF TGTGCCAGCAGCTTAGTGAGAGCGGGGGGCTACAATGAGCAGTTCTTC
TRBJ1-3 17 TRBV9 TRBD1 . CASSGLDRGFSGNTIYF TGTGCCAGCAGCGGCCTGGACAGGGGGTTCTCTGGAAACACCATATATTTT